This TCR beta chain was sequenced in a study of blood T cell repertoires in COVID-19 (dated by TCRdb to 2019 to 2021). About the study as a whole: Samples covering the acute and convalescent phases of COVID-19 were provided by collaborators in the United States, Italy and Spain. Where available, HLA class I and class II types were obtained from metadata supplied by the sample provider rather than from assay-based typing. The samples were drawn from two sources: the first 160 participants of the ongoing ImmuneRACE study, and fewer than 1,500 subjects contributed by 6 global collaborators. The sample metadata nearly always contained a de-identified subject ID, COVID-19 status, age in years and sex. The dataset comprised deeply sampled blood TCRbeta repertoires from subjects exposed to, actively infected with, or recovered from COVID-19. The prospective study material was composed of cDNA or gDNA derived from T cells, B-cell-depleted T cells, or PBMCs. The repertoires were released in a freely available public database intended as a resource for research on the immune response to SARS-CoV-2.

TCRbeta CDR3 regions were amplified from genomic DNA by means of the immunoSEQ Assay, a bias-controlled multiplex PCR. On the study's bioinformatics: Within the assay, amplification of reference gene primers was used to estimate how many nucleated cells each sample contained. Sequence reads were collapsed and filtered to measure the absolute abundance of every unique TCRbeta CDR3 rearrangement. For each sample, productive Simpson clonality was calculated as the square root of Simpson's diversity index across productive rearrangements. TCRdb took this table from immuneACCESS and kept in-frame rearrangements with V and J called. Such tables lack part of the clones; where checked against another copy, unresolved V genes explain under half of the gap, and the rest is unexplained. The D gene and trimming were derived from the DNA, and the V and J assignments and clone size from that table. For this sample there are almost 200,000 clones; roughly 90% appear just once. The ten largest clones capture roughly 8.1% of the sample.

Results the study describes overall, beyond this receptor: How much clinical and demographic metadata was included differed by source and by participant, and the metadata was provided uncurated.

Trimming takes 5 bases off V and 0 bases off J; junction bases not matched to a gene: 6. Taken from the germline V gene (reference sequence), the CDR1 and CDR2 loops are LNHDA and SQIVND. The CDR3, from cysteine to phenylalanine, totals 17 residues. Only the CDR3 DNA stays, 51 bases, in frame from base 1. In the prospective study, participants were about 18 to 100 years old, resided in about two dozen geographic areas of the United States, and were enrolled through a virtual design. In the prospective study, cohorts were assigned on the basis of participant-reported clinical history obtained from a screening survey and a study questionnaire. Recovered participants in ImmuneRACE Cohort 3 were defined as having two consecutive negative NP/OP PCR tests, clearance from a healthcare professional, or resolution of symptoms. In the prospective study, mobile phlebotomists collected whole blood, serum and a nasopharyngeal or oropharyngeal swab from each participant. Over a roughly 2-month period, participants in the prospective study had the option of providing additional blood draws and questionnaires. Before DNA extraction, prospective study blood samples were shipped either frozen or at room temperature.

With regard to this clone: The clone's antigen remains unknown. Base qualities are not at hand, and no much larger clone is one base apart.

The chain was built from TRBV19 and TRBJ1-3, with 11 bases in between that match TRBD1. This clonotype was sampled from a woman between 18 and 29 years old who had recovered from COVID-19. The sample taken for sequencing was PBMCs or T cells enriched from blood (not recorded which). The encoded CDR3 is CASSFGTGGISGNTIYF. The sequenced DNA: TGTGCCAGTAGTTTCGGGACAGGGGGAATCTCTGGAAACACCATATATTTT.